This T cell receptor (beta chain) was profiled in a study of Graves' ophthalmopathy and Graves' hyperthyroidism. The authors diagnosed from clinical symptoms, serum thyroxine, TRAb, thyroid ultrasound and orbital computed tomography. This clonotype was counted ten times or more. The target antigen is unknown. RNA transcripts served as template for amplifying TCR beta CDR3 sequences. HTBI-primed first-round RT-PCR preceded second-round multiplex PCR. A single record per CDR3 protein comes from TCRdb applying MiXCR to the multiplex PCR reads. This table has 620,000 or so distinct CDR3 sequences, roughly 20% appearing once. CDR1 is MDHEN, CDR2 SYDVKM, per germline. This CDR3 is built from 15 residues. The V and J ends lost 6 bases and 10 bases, in that order; junction bases with no gene match: 15. Whole-study findings and limits: Blood shared most expanded thyroid clonotypes above 0.001 frequency.

The material sequenced was peripheral blood. This chain links TRBV28 with TRBJ1-5, with 7 nucleotides matching TRBD1. The TCR was taken from a woman under 30 with stable Graves' hyperthyroidism. Some clones in this sample may be carry-over from other donors' samples. CDR3 protein: CASRSPGTADRPQHF. CDR3 nucleotides: TGTGCCAGCAGGTCCCCCGGGACAGCGGATCGACCCCAGCATTTT.